This is a list of T cell receptor beta chains from one sample in a study of control samples from healthy donors and cancer patients. Clones were read by immunoSEQ multiplex PCR, and TCRdb kept only the in-frame ones, dropping some. The sample holds under 450,000 clones; about nine tenths are singletons and the top ten take around 6.4%. Specimen: PBMCs. The receptor source for this set is a man aged 35-49 years with head and neck cancer. CDR3s include the opening cysteine and the closing phenylalanine or tryptophan. D genes are given only for firm matches. A row's size may be missing; if present it is once, few, many or a size class.

abundance,v_gene,j_gene,d_gene,CDR3nt,CDR3aa
.,TRBV29-1,TRBJ2-7,TRBD2,TGCAGCGCCACCAGCGGGAGGGGGTCCTACGAGCAGTACTTC,CSATSGRGSYEQYF
once,TRBV9,TRBJ2-5,.,TGTGCCAGCAGCGTGGGGCTCCAAGAGACCCAGTACTTC,CASSVGLQETQYF
.,TRBV28,TRBJ2-7,TRBD2,TGTGCCAGCAGTGCCAGGGCGGGAGTCCTCCACGAGCAGTACTTC,CASSARAGVLHEQYF
.,TRBV19,TRBJ1-3,.,TGTGCCAGTAGTATAGACAGGGCTGGAAACACCATATATTTT,CASSIDRAGNTIYF
.,TRBV6-5,TRBJ1-1,TRBD1,TGTGCCAGCAGCGAGACAGGGGAGGCCGAAGCTTTCTTT,CASSETGEAEAFF
.,TRBV5-4,TRBJ2-5,TRBD1,TGTGCCAGCAGCAAGGGACAGCAAGAGACCCAGTACTTC,CASSKGQQETQYF
.,TRBV5-1,TRBJ1-4,TRBD1,TGCGCCAGCAGCCCTTGGACAGGGAATGAAAAACTGTTTTTT,CASSPWTGNEKLFF
.,TRBV15,TRBJ1-2,.,TGTGCCACCAGCAGAGATAGGGGCGAGGGGGACTGGCGCTATGGCTACACCTTC,CATSRDRGEGDWRYGYTF
.,TRBV1,TRBJ2-2,.,TGCACCAGCAGCCAAGAGATAGGGACAGGGAACTGTTGGAGGGCCACCGGGGAGCTGTTTTTT,CTSSQEIGTGNCWRATGELFF
.,TRBV25-1,TRBJ1-2,.,TGTGCCAGCAGTGAACTTTTAGCCACCTTCATGGGCTACACCTTC,CASSELLATFMGYTF
.,TRBV11-2,TRBJ1-4,.,TGTGCCAGCAGCCTCGGGACCGAGGAATATGAAAAACTGTTTTTT,CASSLGTEEYEKLFF
once,TRBV15,TRBJ2-5,TRBD2,TGTGCCACCAGCAGAGGGACTAGCGGGGAAGAGACCCAGTACTTC,CATSRGTSGEETQYF
.,TRBV19,TRBJ2-1,.,TGTGCCAGTAATGGCGCTCGCTCCAATGAGCAGTTCTTC,CASNGARSNEQFF
.,TRBV5-4,TRBJ2-5,TRBD1,TGTGCCAGCAGCGCAGGGGGCCGGGAGACCCAGTACTTC,CASSAGGRETQYF
.,TRBV7-2,TRBJ2-2,.,TGTGCCAGCAGCTTAGGGCAGGGCTCGGCCGGGGAGCTGTTTTTT,CASSLGQGSAGELFF
.,TRBV27,TRBJ2-7,.,TGTGCCAGCAGTCTGTGCTACGAGCAGTACTTC,CASSLCYEQYF
.,TRBV15,TRBJ2-1,TRBD2,TGTGCCACCAGCAGGGGCGGACCGGGGGGTTTAGGCTACAATGAGCAGTTCTTC,CATSRGGPGGLGYNEQFF
.,TRBV10-2,TRBJ2-7,.,TGCGCCAGCAGTGAGGATGGTGTAGCCTCCTACGAGCAGTACTTC,CASSEDGVASYEQYF
.,TRBV28,TRBJ2-7,.,TGTGCCAGCAGTTTTCTCTACGAGCAGTACTTC,CASSFLYEQYF
.,TRBV6-2/TRBV6-3,TRBJ1-5,.,TGTGCCAGCAGTTACCGGAGCGGGGGATTTCAGCCCCAGCATTTT,CASSYRSGGFQPQHF
.,TRBV3-1/TRBV3-2,TRBJ2-3,.,TGTGCCAGCAGCTCCCGAGGGCCTGGCACAGATACGCAGTATTTT,CASSSRGPGTDTQYF
.,TRBV7-2,TRBJ1-2,.,TGTGCCAGCAGCTTAGTGTCAGGGACCCTCTATGGCTACACCTTC,CASSLVSGTLYGYTF
.,TRBV5-1,TRBJ1-1,.,TGCGCCAGCAGCTTGGGTCGGGGGGCGGCTGAAGCTTTCTTT,CASSLGRGAAEAFF
.,TRBV2,TRBJ1-1,.,TGTGCCAGCAGTCGACAGACAACTGAAGCTTTCTTT,CASSRQTTEAFF
.,TRBV5-1,TRBJ2-1,TRBD2,TGCGCCAGCAGCTTGGCGACTAGCGGGGGGGATGAGCAGTTCTTC,CASSLATSGGDEQFF
.,TRBV7-9,TRBJ2-1,TRBD2,TGTGCCAGCAGCGAATTTGGGGAGGGGAATGAGCAGTTCTTC,CASSEFGEGNEQFF
once,TRBV25-1,TRBJ2-5,.,TGTGCCAGCAGCGTGCGGGAGACCCAGTACTTC,CASSVRETQYF
.,TRBV7-9,TRBJ2-2,TRBD2,TGTGCCAGCAGCTCCCCACCCCCGACTAGCCCCAACACCGGGGAGCTGTTTTTT,CASSSPPPTSPNTGELFF
once,TRBV6-5,TRBJ2-5,.,TGTGCCAGCACCGAGGCTTCAGGACTACAAGAGACCCAGTACTTC,CASTEASGLQETQYF
.,TRBV4-2,TRBJ1-1,.,TGTGCCAGCCGTGAGATTACACAACCCAACACTGAAGCTTTCTTT,CASREITQPNTEAFF
.,TRBV7-2,TRBJ2-2,TRBD1,TGTGCCAGCGGGGACAGCTTCACCGGGGAGCTGTTTTTT,CASGDSFTGELFF
.,TRBV28,TRBJ1-1,.,TGTGCCAGCAGTCAAACAGGGAATACAAACACTGAAGCTTTCTTT,CASSQTGNTNTEAFF
.,TRBV5-4,TRBJ1-2,TRBD1,TGTGCCAGCAGCGGCCGGGACAGGGCTGGCTACACCTTC,CASSGRDRAGYTF
.,TRBV5-6,TRBJ1-2,.,TGTGCCAGCAGCTTGGGGTGGGTCCAAGATGGCTACACCTTC,CASSLGWVQDGYTF
.,TRBV5-1,TRBJ2-7,TRBD2,TGCGCCAGCAGCTTGAATGTCCCTAGCGGGGAACACCACGAGCAGTACTTC,CASSLNVPSGEHHEQYF
.,TRBV18,TRBJ1-4,.,TGTGCCAGCTCCCCGATGGGTGTCACTAATGAAAAACTGTTTTTT,CASSPMGVTNEKLFF
.,TRBV3-1/TRBV3-2,TRBJ2-1,TRBD2,TGTGCCAGCAGCCCGGGGGGGGATCCCTACAATGAGCAGTTCTTC,CASSPGGDPYNEQFF
.,TRBV28,TRBJ1-4,.,TGTGCCAGCAGGACGCACGGAGGGAATGAAAAACTGTTTTTT,CASRTHGGNEKLFF
.,TRBV7-3,TRBJ2-3,.,TGTGCCAGCAGCCTCCAGGGGGGGGCCCCAGATACGCAGTATTTT,CASSLQGGAPDTQYF
.,TRBV28,TRBJ2-3,.,TGTGCCAGCAGTTCCTGGGGCGGGGTTAGCACAGATACGCAGTATTTT,CASSSWGGVSTDTQYF
once,TRBV28,TRBJ1-5,.,TGTGCCAGCAGTTTATGGACAGGCCTTCAGCCCCAGCATTTT,CASSLWTGLQPQHF
.,TRBV7-9,TRBJ2-1,TRBD1,TGTGCCAGCAGCTTAGGGGGACAGGGGGCAGATGAGCAGTTCTTC,CASSLGGQGADEQFF
.,TRBV6-5,TRBJ1-1,.,TGTGCCAGCTTAAATCTCGAGACAGCCACTGAAGCTTTCTTT,CASLNLETATEAFF
.,TRBV28,TRBJ1-2,.,TGTGCCACCCTCCTCGTAGGGGAGCCTTTCTATGGCTACACCTTC,CATLLVGEPFYGYTF
.,TRBV6-2/TRBV6-3,TRBJ2-3,TRBD2,TGTGCCAGCAGTTACCCGACTAGCGGGAGGGCCTCTAGCACAGATACGCAGTATTTT,CASSYPTSGRASSTDTQYF
.,TRBV11-2,TRBJ2-1,.,TGTGCCAGCAGCCCCCTCTTGAGGGGGGGGCCAAATGAGCAGTTCTTC,CASSPLLRGGPNEQFF
.,TRBV19,TRBJ1-1,.,TGTGCCAGTAGTATACTTGGGAGCGGCCTCGAAGCTTTCTTT,CASSILGSGLEAFF
few,TRBV2,TRBJ1-5,.,TGTGCCAGCAGTGTGCAGGGGATCAATCAGCCCCAGCATTTT,CASSVQGINQPQHF
.,TRBV6-2/TRBV6-3,TRBJ1-6,.,TGTGCCAGCAGTTACTCGGACGGGGGTTTTTCACCCCTCCACTTT,CASSYSDGGFSPLHF
.,TRBV9,TRBJ2-3,TRBD2,TGTGCCAGCAGCGTAGGGGCTAGCGGTCATGGCACAGATACGCAGTATTTT,CASSVGASGHGTDTQYF
.,TRBV6-6,TRBJ1-3,TRBD1,TGTGCCAGCACCGGGACAGGGCCTGGAAACACCATATATTTT,CASTGTGPGNTIYF
.,TRBV6-1,TRBJ1-2,.,TGTGCCAGCAGTGAAGAGGGGGGTGGGCTTGGCTACACCTTC,CASSEEGGGLGYTF
.,TRBV28,TRBJ2-4,.,TGTGCCAGCTTAAACTTAGGTCGGGAAAACATTCAGTACTTC,CASLNLGRENIQYF
.,TRBV3-1/TRBV3-2,TRBJ2-7,TRBD2,TGTGCCAGCAGCCAAGGGGGCGGCGGGGGATCCTACGAGCAGTACTTC,CASSQGGGGGSYEQYF
.,TRBV7-2,TRBJ2-1,TRBD2,TGTGCCAGCAGCTTAGCGGGTAGCGGGGGTCCCTACAATGAGCAGTTCTTC,CASSLAGSGGPYNEQFF
.,TRBV5-6,TRBJ1-1,TRBD1,TGTGCCAGCAGCTTGAGACAGGGCACTCTCATTAACACTGAAGCTTTCTTT,CASSLRQGTLINTEAFF
.,TRBV29-1,TRBJ2-3,.,TGCAGCGTGCAGGGAGCGGGCACAGATACGCAGTATTTT,CSVQGAGTDTQYF
.,TRBV5-1,TRBJ1-3,TRBD1,TGCGCCAGCAGCTTCGAGGGGACAGGGGGAAATGGAAACACCATATATTTT,CASSFEGTGGNGNTIYF
.,TRBV18,TRBJ1-6,.,TGTGCCAGCTCACCACTGGCCGATTCACCCCTCCACTTT,CASSPLADSPLHF